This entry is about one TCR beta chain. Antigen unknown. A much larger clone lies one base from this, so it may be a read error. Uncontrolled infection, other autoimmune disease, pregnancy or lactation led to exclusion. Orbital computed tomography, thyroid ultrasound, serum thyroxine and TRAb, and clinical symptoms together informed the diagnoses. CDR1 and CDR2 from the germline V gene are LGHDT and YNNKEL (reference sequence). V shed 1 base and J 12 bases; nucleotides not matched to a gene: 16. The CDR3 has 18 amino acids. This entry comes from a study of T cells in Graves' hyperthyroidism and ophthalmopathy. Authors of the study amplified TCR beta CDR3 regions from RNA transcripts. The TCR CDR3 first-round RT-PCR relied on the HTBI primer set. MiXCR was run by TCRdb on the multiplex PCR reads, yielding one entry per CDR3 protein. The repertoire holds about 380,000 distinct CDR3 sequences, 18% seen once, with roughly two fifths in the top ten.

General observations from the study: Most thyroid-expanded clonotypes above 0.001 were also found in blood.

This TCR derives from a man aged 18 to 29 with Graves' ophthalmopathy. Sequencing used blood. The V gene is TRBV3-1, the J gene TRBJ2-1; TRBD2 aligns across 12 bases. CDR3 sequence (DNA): TGTGCCAGCAGCCAAGGTTTACTAGCGGGGGGACTTACCCAGGGGCAGTTCTTC. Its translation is CASSQGLLAGGLTQGQFF.